The 10 T cell receptor beta chains given below trace back to one sample, sequenced in a study of T-cell memory formation after mild COVID-19. One entry per CDR3 protein results from TCRdb running MiXCR on the 5' RACE reads. The table records 200,000 to 300,000 distinct CDR3 sequences, approximately 9% of them present only once. Sample: PBMCs or a T cell subset sorted from them (not recorded which). These receptor sequences come from a young man who had mild COVID-19 (a few samples of this study predate the infection). Cell type and time point are not known.

The table lists this clonotype with many counts. V is TRBV19 and J is TRBJ1-2; the D gene is possibly TRBD1 (5 bases). The germline V gene encodes CDR1 LNHDA and CDR2 SQIVND (reference sequence). The CDR3 has 15 amino acids. Trimming stripped 3 bases from V and 4 bases from J, with 15 bases between. CDR3 sequence (DNA): TGTGCCAGTAGTATCTTCGGGTCAGGGATCTATGGCTACACCTTC. It yields the protein CASSIFGSGIYGYTF.

This clonotype was counted only a few times. The chain employs TRBV4-2 and TRBJ1-6, with a tentative D call TRBD1 (5 bases). This CDR3 is built from 12 residues. V was cut by 0 bases and J by 16 bases, with 10 bases left in between. The germline CDR1 and CDR2 sequences are LGHNA and YNFKEQ. CDR3 in DNA: TGTGCCAGCAGCCAAGAGGGACTCGGACTCCACTTT. It translates to CASSQEGLGLHF.

The table lists this clonotype with many counts. The chain links TRBV29-1 to TRBJ1-1, with TRBD1 matching 7 bases. Germline V gene data show CDR1 as SQVTM and CDR2 as ANQGSEA. The CDR3 is 12 residues long. V shed 6 bases, J shed 3 bases, and the junction held 4 bases outside the gene matches. The CDR3 is CSVTGSYTEAFF. CDR3 nucleotide sequence: TGCAGCGTGACAGGGAGCTACACTGAAGCTTTCTTT.

This clonotype was counted only a few times. The rearrangement joins TRBV15 to TRBJ2-1, with TRBD2 as a possible D gene (6 bases). Germline CDR1 and CDR2: LNHNV and YYDKDF (reference sequence). The CDR3 extends over 14 amino acids. Trimming cost V 4 bases and J 4 bases, with 11 bases left between them. The CDR3 spells CATSNGGTYNEQFF. The CDR3 DNA follows: TGTGCCACCAGCAATGGCGGGACTTACAATGAGCAGTTCTTC.

This clonotype was counted a few times. The chain joins TRBV4-3 to TRBJ2-5; possible D gene TRBD2, 5 bases. CDR1 LGHNA and CDR2 YSLEER come from the germline V gene. This CDR3 is 14 amino acids long. Trimming cost V 4 bases and J 5 bases, with 14 bases left between them. The CDR3 DNA reads as TGCGCCAGCAGCCGAGGAACCCCGGGGGAGACCCAGTACTTC. It translates to CASSRGTPGETQYF.

V and J are TRBV20-1 and TRBJ2-1; 9 bases map to TRBD1. The V segment lost 4 bases and the J segment 0 bases; nucleotides outside the gene matches: 4. The CDR3 length is 15 residues. Germline CDR1 is DFQATT and CDR2 is SNEGSKA (reference sequence). CDR3: CSATDRGSSYNEQFF. CDR3 sequence (DNA): TGCAGTGCTACAGACAGGGGGAGCTCCTACAATGAGCAGTTCTTC.

As regards this clonotype: The junction departs from the called germline gene at one end, perhaps through a read error. This chain links TRBV12-3 or TRBV12-4 with TRBJ1-6; 8 bases fit TRBD1. This CDR3 has 15 residues. The CDR3 nucleotides are TGTGCCAGCAGTTTAGGGGACAGGACGGATTCACCACTCCACTTT. Protein sequence: CASSLGDRTDSPLHF.

The rearrangement uses TRBV10-1 and TRBJ2-7; no definite D call. The V gene lost 0 bases and the J gene lost 2 bases, with 8 bases spanning the gap. Germline values: CDR1 WNHNN, CDR2 SYGVQD (reference sequence). The CDR3 has 14 residues. CDR3 sequence reads: CASSESRSPYEQYF. CDR3 sequence (DNA): TGCGCCAGCAGTGAGTCCCGGTCTCCCTACGAGCAGTACTTC.

This clonotype was found a few times. The V gene is TRBV5-1, the J gene TRBJ2-3; TRBD1 matches at 7 bases. Trimming took 4 bases from V and 0 from J; bases not matched to a gene: 5. The germline V gene has CDR1 SGHRS and CDR2 YFSETQ. The length of the CDR3 is 15 residues. CDR3 residues: CASSGRDSSTDTQYF. CDR3 nucleotides: TGCGCCAGCAGCGGCCGGGACAGCAGCACAGATACGCAGTATTTT.

This clonotype was counted a few times. The rearrangement links TRBV10-3 to TRBJ2-6, with D tentatively TRBD1 or TRBD2 (5 bases each). The V end was cut by 5 bases, the J end by 0 bases, with 11 bases between. The CDR3 has 16 residues. CDR1 is ENHRY, CDR2 SYGVKD, per germline. CDR3 in DNA: TGTGCCATCAGTCGGGACCCAGACTCTGGGGCCAACGTCCTGACTTTC. Protein sequence: CAISRDPDSGANVLTF.